This T cell receptor beta chain was profiled in a study of CD8+ T cells in alopecia areata. Turning to the study itself: Treated patients received oral tofacitinib, 5 to 10 mg twice daily.

Extraction and reverse transcription of RNA yielded cDNA as the sequencing template. Clones were read by immunoSEQ multiplex PCR, and TCRdb kept only the in-frame ones, dropping some. The repertoire holds about 200,000 clones, with about 65% as singletons. Overall study results and limits: Tofacitinib significantly lowered scalp clonality and expanded CD8+ clones among the top 100. With one nonresponder, baseline CD8+ expansion's link to response remains uncertain.

Remarks on this clone: Its antigen is undetermined.

The CDR3 runs to 13 residues. V was trimmed by 3 bases and J by 4 bases, leaving 12 bases between them. Germline CDR1 SQVTM, CDR2 ANQGSEA. The treatment here: oral pan-JAK inhibitor, 5-10 mg twice daily. Peripheral blood samples and lesional scalp punch biopsies were obtained from alopecia areata patients. This sample comprised CD4+ T cells sorted from blood, obtained around week 49, from a patient treated with tofacitinib. This TCR was sampled from a human donor with alopecia areata. J is TRBJ1-1 and V is TRBV29-1, with D hard to call. The CDR3 here is CSVDPQRVTEAFF. CDR3 DNA: TGCAGCGTTGACCCACAGAGGGTCACTGAAGCTTTCTTT.